This record concerns one T cell receptor beta chain sequence. Antigen unknown. This CDR3 spans 14 amino acids. V dropped 10 bases and J dropped 0 bases, with 15 bases sitting between them. Germline CDR1 LNHDA, CDR2 SQIVND (reference sequence). Sequencing was designed to attain a depth spanning 1 in 200,000 to 1 in 1 million T cells. Some clones are missing from TCRdb's copy, which holds only in-frame ones; the method was immunoSEQ multiplex PCR. This sample yields 150,000 or so clones, of which approximately 81% are seen a single time; around 13% belongs to the top ten. The data stem from a study of cytotoxic CD8 clonotypes in ibrutinib-treated CLL. Turning to the study itself: Recorded responses included some 24 partial and 2 complete; following median around 73 months, roughly 15 stayed remitted and about twelve progressed. Response samples were obtained once patients had received a median about 12 months of treatment, range 6 to 36. Whole-study results and caveats: The study found public clonotypes uncommon, contracting or stable on treatment.

This sample comprised PBMCs, obtained after 12 months of ibrutinib treatment. The chain employs TRBV19 and TRBJ2-5; TRBD1 is a possible D gene (6 bases). The TCR originated in a human donor with chronic lymphocytic leukemia. The CDR3 loop reads CANPERGYQETQYF. The CDR3 bases are TGTGCCAACCCGGAGAGGGGGTACCAAGAGACCCAGTACTTC.